These 2 T cell receptor beta chains were all obtained from the same sample, sequenced in a study of blood T cell repertoires in COVID-19. The repertoire was sequenced with immunoSEQ multiplex PCR; TCRdb's copy has only in-frame clones and lacks some. The sample contains around 270,000 clones, 65% to 90% of which appear only once. The sample taken for sequencing was peripheral blood. The receptors come from a man aged 25 to 40 with active or convalescent COVID-19.

V gene TRBV20-1 combines with J gene TRBJ2-7, with D possibly TRBD2 on 5 matching bases. V was cut by 3 bases and J by 3 bases, with 15 bases left in between. CDR1 is DFQATT and CDR2 is SNEGSKA in the germline V gene (reference sequence). This CDR3 comprises 14 residues. This CDR3 is CSASGSGYGYEQYF. The CDR3 DNA reads as TGCAGTGCTAGTGGGTCGGGGTATGGCTACGAGCAGTACTTC.

The gene calls are TRBV19 and TRBJ2-6; no reliable D call. The CDR3 loop spans 17 amino acids. Germline V lookup: CDR1 LNHDA, CDR2 SQIVND (reference sequence). The V end was cut by 6 bases, the J end by 0 bases, with 15 bases between. DNA for the CDR3: TGTGCCAGTAGGGCTATCCGACATAACTCTGGGGCCAACGTCCTGACTTTC. Translation: CASRAIRHNSGANVLTF.